Listed below are T cell receptor beta chains from one sample, sequenced in a study of low-dose radiotherapy and immunotherapy resistance in tumors. TCRdb independently ran MiXCR on the reads; one entry per CDR3 protein. The sample has just over 90,000 distinct CDR3 sequences; around 20% are singletons. This specimen was PBMCs, taken after low-dose radiotherapy plus immunotherapy. These TCRs come from a female donor with ovarian cancer. CDR3s include the opening cysteine and the closing phenylalanine or tryptophan. D genes are given only for firm matches. Size is stated as once, few, many, or a class for an expanded clone.

d_gene	abundance	v_gene	len	j_gene	CDR3nt	CDR3aa
.	few	TRBV5-1	15	TRBJ2-1	TGCGCCAGCAGCTTTTTCGTGACCGGGAGCAATGAGCAGTTCTTC	CASSFFVTGSNEQFF
.	few	TRBV28	13	TRBJ1-2	TGTGCCAGCAACAGGCCACCTGGCTATGGCTACACCTTC	CASNRPPGYGYTF
.	many	TRBV2	14	TRBJ1-5	TGTGCCAGCAGACCTGGGGGGGCTAATCAGCCCCAGCATTTT	CASRPGGANQPQHF
.	many	TRBV30	15	TRBJ2-2	TGTGCCTGGAGTGTAACCAGGGGAGGAACCGGGGAGCTGTTTTTT	CAWSVTRGGTGELFF
TRBD1	many	TRBV5-1	16	TRBJ1-2	TGCGCCAGCAGCTCCCGGGACAGCCTACTAGGCTATGGCTACACCTTC	CASSSRDSLLGYGYTF
TRBD2	many	TRBV5-1	18	TRBJ2-2	TGCGCCAGCAGCTTGGAACTAGCGGGGGGCAGGAACACCGGGGAGCTGTTTTTT	CASSLELAGGRNTGELFF
TRBD1	many	TRBV11-1	14	TRBJ2-4	TGTGCCAGCAGCTTGACAGGGGAATCAAACATTCAGTACTTC	CASSLTGESNIQYF
.	many	TRBV3-1	14	TRBJ1-4	TGTGCCAGCAGCCAACGCAGGGGCAATGAAAAACTGTTTTTT	CASSQRRGNEKLFF
.	many	TRBV19	15	TRBJ1-1	TGTGCCACACTCCGGGACTCCTCTCCCCGGACTGAAGCTTTCTTT	CATLRDSSPRTEAFF
.	many	TRBV2	13	TRBJ2-7	TGTGCCAGCAGTGAAAGGTTGGTCTACGAGCAGTACTTC	CASSERLVYEQYF